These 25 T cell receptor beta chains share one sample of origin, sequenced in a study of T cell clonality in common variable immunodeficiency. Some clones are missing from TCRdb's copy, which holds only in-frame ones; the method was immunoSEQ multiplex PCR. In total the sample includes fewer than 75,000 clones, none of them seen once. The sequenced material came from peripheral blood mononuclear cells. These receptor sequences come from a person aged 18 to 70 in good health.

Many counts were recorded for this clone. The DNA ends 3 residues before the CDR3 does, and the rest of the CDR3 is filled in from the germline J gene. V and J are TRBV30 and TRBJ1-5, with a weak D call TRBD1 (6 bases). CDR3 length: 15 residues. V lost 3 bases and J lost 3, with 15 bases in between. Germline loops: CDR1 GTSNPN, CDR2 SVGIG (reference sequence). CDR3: CAWRPWAGDNQPQHF. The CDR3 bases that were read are TGTGCCTGGAGGCCTTGGGCAGGGGACAATCAGCCC.

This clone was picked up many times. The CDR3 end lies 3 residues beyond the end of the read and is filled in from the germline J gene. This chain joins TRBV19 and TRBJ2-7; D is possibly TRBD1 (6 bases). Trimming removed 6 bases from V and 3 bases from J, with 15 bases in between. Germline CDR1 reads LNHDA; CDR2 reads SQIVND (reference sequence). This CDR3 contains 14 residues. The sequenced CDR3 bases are TGTGCCAGTAGCGCCGGGCAGGGGAACTACGAG. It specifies CASSAGQGNYE. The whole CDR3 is CASSAGQGNYEQYF.

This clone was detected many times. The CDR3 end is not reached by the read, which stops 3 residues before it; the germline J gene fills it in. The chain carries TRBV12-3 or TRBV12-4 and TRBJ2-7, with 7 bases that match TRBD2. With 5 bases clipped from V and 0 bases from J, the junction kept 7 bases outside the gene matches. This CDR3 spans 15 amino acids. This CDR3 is CASSAAGGSSYEQYF. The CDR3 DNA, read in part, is TGTGCCAGCAGTGCCGCTGGCGGGAGCTCCTACGAG.

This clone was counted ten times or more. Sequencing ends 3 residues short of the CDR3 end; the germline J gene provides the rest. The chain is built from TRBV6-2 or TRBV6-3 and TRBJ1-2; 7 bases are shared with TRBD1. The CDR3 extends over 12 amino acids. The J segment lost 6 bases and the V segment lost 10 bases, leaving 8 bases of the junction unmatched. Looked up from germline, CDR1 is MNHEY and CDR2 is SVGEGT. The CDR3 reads CATTTGFHGYTF. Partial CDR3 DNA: TGTGCCACTACGACAGGGTTCCATGGC.

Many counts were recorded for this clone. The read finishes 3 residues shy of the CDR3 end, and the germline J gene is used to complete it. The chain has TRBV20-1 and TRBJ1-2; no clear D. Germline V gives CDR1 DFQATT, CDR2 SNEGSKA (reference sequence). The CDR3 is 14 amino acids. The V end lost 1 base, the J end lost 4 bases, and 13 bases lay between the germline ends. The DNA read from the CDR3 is TGCAGTGCTAGAGGAGGGCAGCCACGCTATGGC. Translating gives CSARGGQPRYG. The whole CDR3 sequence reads CSARGGQPRYGYTF.

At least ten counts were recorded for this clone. This chain's CDR3 is CASSLTGQATEAFF. Partial CDR3 DNA: TGTGCCAGCAGCTTAACAGGCCAGGCCACTGAA. The chain couples TRBV7-3 to TRBJ1-1, with D unclear. The observed sequence ends 3 residues before the CDR3 terminus, with the missing tail filled in from the germline J gene. Germline V lookup: CDR1 SGHTA, CDR2 FQGTGA. The V end lost 0 bases, the J end lost 4 bases, and 9 bases lay between the germline ends. The CDR3 consists of 14 residues.

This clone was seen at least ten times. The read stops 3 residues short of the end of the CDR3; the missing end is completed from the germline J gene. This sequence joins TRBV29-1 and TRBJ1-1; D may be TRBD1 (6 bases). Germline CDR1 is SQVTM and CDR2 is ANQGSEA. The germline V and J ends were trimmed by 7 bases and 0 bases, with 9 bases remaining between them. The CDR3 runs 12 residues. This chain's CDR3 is CSADSMNTEAFF. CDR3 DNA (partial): TGCAGCGCGGACAGCATGAACACTGAA.

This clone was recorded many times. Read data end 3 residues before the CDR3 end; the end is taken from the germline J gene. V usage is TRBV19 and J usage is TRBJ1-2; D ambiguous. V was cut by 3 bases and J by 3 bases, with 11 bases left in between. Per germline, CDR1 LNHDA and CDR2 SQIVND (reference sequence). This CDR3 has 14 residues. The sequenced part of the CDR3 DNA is TGTGCCAGTAGTATGGCCCTTTACCACTATGGC. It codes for CASSMALYHYG. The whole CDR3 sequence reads CASSMALYHYGYTF.

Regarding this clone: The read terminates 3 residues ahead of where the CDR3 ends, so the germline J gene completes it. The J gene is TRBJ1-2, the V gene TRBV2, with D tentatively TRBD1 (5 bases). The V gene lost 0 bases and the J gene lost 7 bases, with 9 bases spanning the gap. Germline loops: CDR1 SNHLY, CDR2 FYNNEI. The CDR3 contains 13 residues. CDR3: CASSEAPGPGYTF. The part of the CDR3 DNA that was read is TGTGCCAGCAGTGAAGCCCCAGGGCCTGGC. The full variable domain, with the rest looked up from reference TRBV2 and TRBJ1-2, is EPEVTQTPSHQVTQMGQEVILRCVPISNHLYFYWYRQILGQKVEFLVSFYNNEISEKSEIFDDQFSVERPDGSNFTLKIRSTKLEDSAMYFCASSEAPGPGYTFGSGTRLTVV.

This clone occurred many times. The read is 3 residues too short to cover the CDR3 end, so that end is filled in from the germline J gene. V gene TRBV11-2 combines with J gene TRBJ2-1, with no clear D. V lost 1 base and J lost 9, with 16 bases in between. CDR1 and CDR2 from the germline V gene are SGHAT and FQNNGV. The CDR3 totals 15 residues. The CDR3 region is CASSLVTLPKGEQFF. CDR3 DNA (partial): TGTGCCAGCAGCTTAGTGACACTCCCCAAGGGTGAG.

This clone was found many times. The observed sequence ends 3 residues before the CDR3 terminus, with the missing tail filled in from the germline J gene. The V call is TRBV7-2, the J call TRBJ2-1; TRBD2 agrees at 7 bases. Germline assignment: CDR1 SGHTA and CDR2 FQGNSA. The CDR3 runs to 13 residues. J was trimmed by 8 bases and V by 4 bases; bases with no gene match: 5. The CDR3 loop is CASSSRLADEQFF. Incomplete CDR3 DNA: TGTGCCAGCAGCTCCCGACTAGCAGATGAG.

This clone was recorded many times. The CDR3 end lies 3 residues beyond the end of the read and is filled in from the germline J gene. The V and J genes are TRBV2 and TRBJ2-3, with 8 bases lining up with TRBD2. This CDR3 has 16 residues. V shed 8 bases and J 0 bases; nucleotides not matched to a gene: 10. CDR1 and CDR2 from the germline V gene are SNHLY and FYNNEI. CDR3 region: CASFESGGRSTDTQYF. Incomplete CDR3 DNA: TGTGCCAGCTTTGAGTCGGGGGGGCGGAGCACAGATACG.

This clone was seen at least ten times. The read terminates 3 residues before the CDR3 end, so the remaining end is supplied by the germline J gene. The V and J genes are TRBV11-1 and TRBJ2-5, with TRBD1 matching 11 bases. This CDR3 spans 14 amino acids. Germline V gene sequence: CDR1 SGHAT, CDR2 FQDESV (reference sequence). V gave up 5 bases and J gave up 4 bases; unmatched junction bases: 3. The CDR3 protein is CASSTDRGRETQYF. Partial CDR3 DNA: TGTGCCAGCAGCACGGACAGGGGGCGAGAGACC.

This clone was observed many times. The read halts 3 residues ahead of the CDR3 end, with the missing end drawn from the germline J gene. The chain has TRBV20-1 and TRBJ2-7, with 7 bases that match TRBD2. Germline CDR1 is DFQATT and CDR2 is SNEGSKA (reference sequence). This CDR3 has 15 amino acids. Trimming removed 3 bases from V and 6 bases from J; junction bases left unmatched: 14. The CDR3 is CSASRSLAGVLEQYF. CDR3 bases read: TGCAGTGCTAGTAGGTCTCTTGCGGGGGTCCTCGAG.

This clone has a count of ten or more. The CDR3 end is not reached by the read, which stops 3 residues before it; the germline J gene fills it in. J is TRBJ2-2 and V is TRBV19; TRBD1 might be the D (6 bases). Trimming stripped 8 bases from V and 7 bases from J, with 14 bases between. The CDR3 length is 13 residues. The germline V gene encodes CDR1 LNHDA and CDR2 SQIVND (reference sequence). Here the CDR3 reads CASAGVGGGELFF. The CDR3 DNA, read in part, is TGTGCCAGTGCAGGGGTAGGAGGCGGGGAG.

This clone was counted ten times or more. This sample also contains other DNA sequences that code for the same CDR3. The CDR3 reads CSARAGNQPQHF. Incomplete CDR3 DNA: TGCAGTGCCCGAGCAGGGAATCAGCCC. The chain combines TRBV20-1 with TRBJ1-5, with D perhaps matching TRBD1 (5 bases). Read data end 3 residues before the CDR3 end; the end is taken from the germline J gene. With 6 bases removed from V and 4 bases from J, the gap between germline ends came to 10 bases. Looked up from germline, CDR1 is DFQATT and CDR2 is SNEGSKA (reference sequence). CDR3 size: 12 residues.

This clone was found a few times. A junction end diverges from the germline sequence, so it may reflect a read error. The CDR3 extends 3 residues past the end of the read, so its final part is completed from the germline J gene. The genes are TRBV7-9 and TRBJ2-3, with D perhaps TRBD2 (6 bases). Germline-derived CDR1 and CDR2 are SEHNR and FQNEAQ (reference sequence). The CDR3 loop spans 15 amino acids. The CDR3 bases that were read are TGTTCCAGCAGCTTAGGGCGGGAAGGCACAGATACG. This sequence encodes CSSSLGREGTDT. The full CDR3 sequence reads CSSSLGREGTDTQYF.

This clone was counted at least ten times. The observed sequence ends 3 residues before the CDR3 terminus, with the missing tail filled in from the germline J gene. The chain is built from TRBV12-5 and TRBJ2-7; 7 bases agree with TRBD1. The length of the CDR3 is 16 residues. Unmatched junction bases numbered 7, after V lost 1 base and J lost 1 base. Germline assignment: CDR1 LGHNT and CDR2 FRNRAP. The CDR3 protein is CASGLATGATSYEQYF. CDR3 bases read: TGTGCTAGTGGTTTGGCAACAGGGGCGACTTCCTACGAG. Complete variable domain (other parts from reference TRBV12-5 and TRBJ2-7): DARVTQTPRHKVTEMGQEVTMRCQPILGHNTVFWYRQTMMQGLELLAYFRNRAPLDDSGMPKDRFSAEMPDATLATLKIQPSEPRDSAVYFCASGLATGATSYEQYFGPGTRLTVT.

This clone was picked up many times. CDR3 loop: CASSDQAVRANVLTF. The covered CDR3 bases are TGTGCCAGCAGTGATCAGGCAGTCCGGGCCAACGTC. This rearrangement joins TRBV2 to TRBJ2-6, with no clear D. The read halts 3 residues ahead of the CDR3 end, with the missing end drawn from the germline J gene. Trimming shortened V by 3 bases and J by 5 bases, and 11 bases separated the two germline ends. CDR3 length equals 15 residues. The germline CDR1 and CDR2 sequences are SNHLY and FYNNEI.

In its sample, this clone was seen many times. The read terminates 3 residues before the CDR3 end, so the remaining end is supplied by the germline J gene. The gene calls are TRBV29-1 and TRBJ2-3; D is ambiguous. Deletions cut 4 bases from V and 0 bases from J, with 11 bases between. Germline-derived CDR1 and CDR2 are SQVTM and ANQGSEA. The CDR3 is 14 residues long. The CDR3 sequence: CSVGRQESTDTQYF. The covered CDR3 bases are TGCAGCGTTGGGAGACAAGAAAGCACAGATACG.

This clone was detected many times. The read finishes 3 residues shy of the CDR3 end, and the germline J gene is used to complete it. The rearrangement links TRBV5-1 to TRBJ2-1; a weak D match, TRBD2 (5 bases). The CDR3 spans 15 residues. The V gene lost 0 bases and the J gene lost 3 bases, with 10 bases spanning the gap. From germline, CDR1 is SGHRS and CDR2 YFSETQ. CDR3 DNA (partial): TGCGCCAGCAGCTTGGCCGGACTCGGCTACAATGAG. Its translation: CASSLAGLGYNE. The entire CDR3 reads CASSLAGLGYNEQFF.

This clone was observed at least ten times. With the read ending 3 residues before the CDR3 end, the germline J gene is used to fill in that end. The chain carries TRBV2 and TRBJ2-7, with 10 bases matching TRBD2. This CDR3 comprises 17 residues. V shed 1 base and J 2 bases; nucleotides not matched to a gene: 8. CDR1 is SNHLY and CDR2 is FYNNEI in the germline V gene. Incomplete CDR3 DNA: TGTGCCAGCAGTGAAGAATCTAGCGGGAGAGTAGCCTACGAG. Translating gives CASSEESSGRVAYE. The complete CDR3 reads CASSEESSGRVAYEQYF.

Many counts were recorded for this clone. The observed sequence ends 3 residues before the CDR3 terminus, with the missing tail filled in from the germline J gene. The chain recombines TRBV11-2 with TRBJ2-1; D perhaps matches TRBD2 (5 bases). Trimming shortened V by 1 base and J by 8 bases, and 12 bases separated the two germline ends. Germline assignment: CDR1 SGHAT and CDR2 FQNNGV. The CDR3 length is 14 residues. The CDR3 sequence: CASSLVLDSDEQFF. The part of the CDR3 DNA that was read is TGTGCCAGCAGCTTAGTGCTGGACTCGGATGAG.

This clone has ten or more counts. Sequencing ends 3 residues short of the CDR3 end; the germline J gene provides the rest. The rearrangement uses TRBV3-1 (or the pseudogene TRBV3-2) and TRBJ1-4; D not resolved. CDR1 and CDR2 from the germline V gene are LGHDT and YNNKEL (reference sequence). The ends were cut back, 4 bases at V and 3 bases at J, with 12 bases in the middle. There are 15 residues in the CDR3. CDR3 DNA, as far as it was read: TGTGCCAGCAGCCCCGACCTCGGGGCTAATGAAAAA. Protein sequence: CASSPDLGANEK. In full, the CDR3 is CASSPDLGANEKLFF.

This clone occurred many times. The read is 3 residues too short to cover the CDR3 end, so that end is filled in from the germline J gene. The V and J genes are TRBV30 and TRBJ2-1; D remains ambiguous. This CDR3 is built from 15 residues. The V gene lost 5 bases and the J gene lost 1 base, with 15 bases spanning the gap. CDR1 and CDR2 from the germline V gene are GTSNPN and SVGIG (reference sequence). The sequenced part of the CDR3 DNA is TGTGCCTGGTCATCTCTAGAGGCGTCCTACAATGAG. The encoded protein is CAWSSLEASYNE. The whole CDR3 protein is CAWSSLEASYNEQFF.